The clone carrying this T cell receptor (beta chain) was found once. What it binds is unknown. People with hyperthyroidism were aged 18 to 65 and newly diagnosed, under 2 months' duration. In this cohort, patients with other autoimmune diseases, uncontrolled infections, pregnancy or lactation were excluded. It was on clinical symptoms, serum thyroxine, TRAb, thyroid ultrasound and orbital computed tomography that diagnosis relied. CDR1 is DFQATT, CDR2 SNEGSKA, per germline (reference sequence). CDR3 length: 12 residues. The data are from a study of Graves' ophthalmopathy and Graves' hyperthyroidism. General observations from the study: Researchers report that a 13-signature model separated ophthalmopathy from stable hyperthyroidism, posting about 91% sensitivity and roughly 83% specificity.

Researchers took RNA transcripts and amplified TCR beta CDR3 regions from them. The workflow started with a first-round RT-PCR run with HTBI primers and then moved on to a second-round multiplex PCR. TCRdb independently ran MiXCR on the multiplex PCR reads; one entry per CDR3 protein. The repertoire holds over a million distinct CDR3 sequences, with about 38% as singletons. The receptor comes from an adult man with Graves' hyperthyroidism. The genes are TRBV20-1 and TRBJ2-7, with a weak D call TRBD1 (6 bases). Sequences were obtained from peripheral blood or thyroid tissue (not recorded which). The CDR3 sequence is CSAQTGLYEQYF. The CDR3 DNA reads as TGCAGCGCTCAGACAGGCCTCTACGAGCAGTACTTC.